In its sample, the clone carrying this T cell receptor beta chain was seen a few times. Its specificity is unknown. Sample treatment: roughly ten-day PBMC culture with coronavirus spike peptide pools or control peptides (ViraFEST assay). The data stem from a study of vaccination and CD4 T cells after COVID-19. This CDR3 comprises 14 residues. CDR1 and CDR2 from the germline V gene are LNHDA and SQIVND (reference sequence). The germline V and J ends were trimmed by 7 bases and 0 bases, with 9 bases remaining between them. Sequence data for DNA of cultured CD4+ T cells were generated by the Oncomine TCR Beta short-read assay. Via MiXCR, TCRdb re-called the PCR reads, giving one row per CDR3 protein. The sample lists tens of thousands of distinct CDR3 sequences, around 54% seen once, with around 2.7% in the top ten.

Material for sequencing was CD4+ T cells from blood, cultured in vitro. The TCR sequence derives from a human donor who had recovered from COVID-19. The chain couples TRBV19 to TRBJ2-2, with a weak D call TRBD2 (5 bases). The CDR3 sequence: CASKRFANTGELFF. As DNA, the CDR3 is TGTGCCAGTAAGCGGTTCGCGAACACCGGGGAGCTGTTTTTT.